This record covers a single T cell receptor (beta chain). This sample stems from a study of blood T cell repertoires in COVID-19. Authors' data handling: From reference gene primer amplification, estimates of nucleated cell counts were derived. Assay used: immunoSEQ multiplex PCR; TCRdb lists only in-frame clones, some missing. That table furnishes V, J and clone size, whereas the DNA furnished D and trimming. The data contain around 40,000 clones, about 89% of them singletons. The origin of this receptor is a human donor in a cohort sampled during active COVID-19. The sample taken for sequencing was peripheral blood.

The CDR3 protein is CASSQSEGLPLHF. CDR3 bases: TGTGCCAGCAGCCAGTCGGAGGGTTTGCCCCTCCACTTT. The chain joins TRBV4-2 to TRBJ1-6; D gene unclear. Per germline, CDR1 LGHNA and CDR2 YNFKEQ. V lost 3 bases, J lost 13 bases, and 13 bases lay in between. This CDR3 has 13 amino acids.